The sequence of this T cell receptor (beta chain) was determined in a study of cytomegalovirus exposure and HLA in healthy donors. Study overall: Assignment to the Caucasian-associated ancestry cluster applied to more than 75% of the approximately 400 genotyped donors. Overall study results and limits: The study flagged around 150 TCR beta chains as cytomegalovirus-associated.

Points on this clone: Its antigen is currently unknown.

Germline CDR1 reads SEHNR; CDR2 reads FQNEAQ (reference sequence). The V gene end was trimmed by 5 bases and the J gene end by 4 bases; junction bases not matched to a gene: 9. This CDR3 has 15 residues. Primers for the PCR totalled 60 Vbeta and 13 Jbeta. Only in-frame clones appear in the TCRdb table, and some are missing; sequencing was by immunoSEQ multiplex PCR. The sample holds under 200,000 clones, 65% to 80% seen once. The material sequenced was PBMCs. The sequence derives from a woman aged 40 to 49 in good health and CMV-seropositive. The chain combines TRBV7-9 with TRBJ2-3, with 7 bases fitting TRBD2. The CDR3 protein is CASSLTSSGPDTQYF. The CDR3 DNA reads as TGTGCCAGCAGCCTGACTAGCTCGGGACCAGATACGCAGTATTTT.